This T cell receptor beta chain was identified in a study of OX40 agonist ivuxolimab in advanced cancers. Repertoires were generated with immunoSEQ multiplex PCR, while TCRdb's copy carries only in-frame clones and drops some. This table holds 45,000 to 65,000 clones, about nine tenths found once. On this clone itself: The antigen remains undetermined.

Study results and caveats: Expanded clones were, on average, more numerous in CD8+ T cells than in CD4+.

The CDR3 length is 16 residues. CDR1 MNHNS and CDR2 SASEGT come from the germline V gene. With 0 bases removed from V and 0 bases from J, the gap between germline ends came to 9 bases. The TCR sequence derives from an adult with an advanced solid tumor such as melanoma, head and neck, liver or kidney cancer. The sample here was CD4+ or CD8+ T cells sorted from blood, taken in a trial of the OX40 agonist ivuxolimab. V is TRBV6-1 and J is TRBJ1-5; D is undetermined. CDR3 DNA sequence: TGTGCCAGCAGTGAAGCATCCCGGTATAGCAATCAGCCCCAGCATTTT. Encoded protein: CASSEASRYSNQPQHF.